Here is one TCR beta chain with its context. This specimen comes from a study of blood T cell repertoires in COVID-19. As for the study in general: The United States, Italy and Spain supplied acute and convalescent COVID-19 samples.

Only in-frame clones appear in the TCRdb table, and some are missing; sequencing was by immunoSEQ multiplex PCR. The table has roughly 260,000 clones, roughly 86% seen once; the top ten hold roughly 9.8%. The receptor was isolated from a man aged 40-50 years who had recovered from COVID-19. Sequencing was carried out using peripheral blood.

CDR3 sequence: CASSPEAGTGNYEQYF. CDR3 bases: TGTGCCAGCAGCCCGGAAGCCGGGACAGGGAATTACGAGCAGTACTTC. The chain employs TRBV5-4 and TRBJ2-7, with 9 bases aligning to TRBD1. CDR1 and CDR2 from the germline V gene are SGHNT and YYREEE (reference sequence). The CDR3 totals 16 residues. Losses at the gene ends were 4 bases for V and 4 bases for J; bases not matched to a gene: 12.